The next 32 T cell receptor beta chains were all read from a single sample in a study of response to subunit inactivated influenza vaccine. TCRdb called the RT-PCR reads again in MiXCR, with one record for every CDR3 protein. The data show under 200,000 distinct CDR3 sequences, about 10% seen once. The sequencing used CD8+ T cells sorted from PBMCs, collected roughly 24 months after vaccination. The receptors stem from a man between 50 and 70 years old who received an inactivated influenza vaccine.

This clonotype appeared many times. The CDR3 DNA reads TGTGCCAGCAGTTTAGGGACAGGGACTGAAGCTTTCTTT. This gives the protein CASSLGTGTEAFF. J is TRBJ1-1 and V is TRBV27, with 9 positions matching TRBD1. The V gene's germline CDR1 is MNHEY and CDR2 SMNVEV (reference sequence). V lost 2 bases and J lost 5; bases outside the gene matches: 0. The CDR3 covers 13 residues.

The V and J genes are TRBV7-9 and TRBJ1-2; D is uncertain. The CDR3 totals 12 residues. Looked up from germline, CDR1 is SEHNR and CDR2 is FQNEAQ (reference sequence). The V and J ends lost 0 bases and 7 bases respectively, with 6 bases between them. CDR3 nucleotide sequence: TGTGCCAGCAGCTTAGCGGGAGGTGGCTACACCTTC. Protein sequence: CASSLAGGGYTF.

This clonotype was seen many times. The J gene is TRBJ2-7, the V gene TRBV4-1; 9 bases agree with TRBD1. CDR1 and CDR2 from the germline V gene are MGHRA and YSYEKL. V shed 4 bases and J 4 bases; nucleotides not matched to a gene: 11. The CDR3 consists of 16 residues. CDR3 loop: CASSPILTGGKYEQYF. CDR3 in DNA: TGCGCCAGCAGCCCGATCCTCACAGGGGGCAAGTACGAGCAGTACTTC.

This clonotype was detected ten times or more. V gene TRBV29-1 combines with J gene TRBJ1-1; the D is unclear. The germline gives CDR1 SQVTM, CDR2 ANQGSEA. V lost 6 bases, J lost 2 bases, and 10 bases lay in between. This CDR3 has 12 amino acids. CDR3 amino acids: CSVPPANTEAFF. The CDR3 nucleotides are TGCAGCGTGCCTCCAGCAAACACTGAAGCTTTCTTT. The variable domain in full, completed from reference TRBV29-1 and TRBJ1-1, reads SAVISQKPSRDICQRGTSLTIQCQVDSQVTMMFWYRQQPGQSLTLIATANQGSEATYESGFVIDKFPISRPNLTFSTLTVSNMSPEDSSIYLCSVPPANTEAFFGQGTRLTVV.

This clonotype was picked up many times. This chain uses TRBV30 with TRBJ2-1, with D uncertain. The length of the CDR3 is 13 residues. Germline V gene lookup returns CDR1 GTSNPN and CDR2 SVGIG (reference sequence). V lost 8 bases, J lost 5 bases, and 16 bases lay in between. The chain's CDR3 is CANRALEHNEQFF. The CDR3 nucleotides read TGTGCCAACCGGGCCTTGGAGCACAATGAGCAGTTCTTC.

This clonotype was recorded a few times. The chain couples TRBV7-3 to TRBJ2-1; D remains ambiguous. CDR3 size: 13 residues. The V end lost 6 bases, the J end lost 5 bases, and 11 bases lay between the germline ends. CDR1 and CDR2 (germline): SGHTA, FQGTGA. DNA of the CDR3: TGTGCCAGCAGTCGATACAAAGACAATGAGCAGTTCTTC. Its translation: CASSRYKDNEQFF.

This clonotype was detected only a few times. This chain uses TRBV28 with TRBJ2-7; tentative D call: TRBD1 (6 bases). The CDR3 is 17 amino acids. Per germline, CDR1 MDHEN and CDR2 SYDVKM. The V gene lost 5 bases and the J gene lost 0 bases, with 20 bases spanning the gap. DNA for the CDR3: TGTGCCAGCAGTGATACCCAGGACAGCTCACTCTCCTACGAGCAGTACTTC. This codes for CASSDTQDSSLSYEQYF. Combining the CDR3 with reference TRBV28 and TRBJ2-7 gives the whole variable domain DVKVTQSSRYLVKRTGEKVFLECVQDMDHENMFWYRQDPGLGLRLIYFSYDVKMKEKGDIPEGYSVSREKKERFSLILESASTNQTSMYLCASSDTQDSSLSYEQYFGPGTRLTVT.

The chain joins TRBV20-1 to TRBJ2-2; D is unclear. The germline V gene encodes CDR1 DFQATT and CDR2 SNEGSKA (reference sequence). The CDR3 sequence is 18 residues long. The V and J ends lost 6 bases and 2 bases respectively, with 25 bases between them. The CDR3 loop is CSARSEIVLGRNTGELFF. DNA for the CDR3: TGCAGTGCCCGCTCCGAAATTGTCCTCGGCCGAAACACCGGGGAGCTGTTTTTT.

This clonotype was counted only a few times. V is TRBV6-1 and J is TRBJ2-7, with D possibly called TRBD1 or TRBD2 (5 bases each). The CDR3 has 16 amino acids. The V gene's germline CDR1 is MNHNS and CDR2 SASEGT. Trimming took off 7 bases at V and 3 bases at J, with 22 bases between the two ends. The CDR3 reads CASTPAGAGSGYEQYF. CDR3 bases: TGTGCCAGCACCCCGGCCGGGGCAGGGAGTGGCTACGAGCAGTACTTC.

The V and J genes are TRBV20-1 and TRBJ2-1; a possible D gene is TRBD2 (6 bases). The V and J ends lost 0 bases and 6 bases respectively, with 12 bases between them. Germline V CDR1 and CDR2: DFQATT, SNEGSKA (reference sequence). This CDR3 is built from 14 residues. The CDR3 reads CSARDGGMGNEQFF. DNA for the CDR3: TGCAGTGCTAGAGACGGCGGGATGGGCAATGAGCAGTTCTTC.

The genes are TRBV5-6 and TRBJ2-7; D perhaps matches TRBD1 (6 bases). Looked up from germline, CDR1 is SGHDT and CDR2 is YYEEEE. The CDR3 is 15 residues long. V lost 5 bases and J 0 bases, leaving 15 bases between the germline ends. CDR3 sequence: CASSSGTLPSYEQYF. The CDR3 coding sequence is TGTGCCAGCAGTTCCGGGACACTTCCCTCCTACGAGCAGTACTTC.

This clonotype was observed many times. The chain carries TRBV7-8 and TRBJ1-1; the match to TRBD1 covers 12 bases. The CDR3 runs to 15 residues. The V gene's germline CDR1 is SGHVS and CDR2 FQNEAQ. The V gene end was trimmed by 6 bases and the J gene end by 4 bases; junction bases not matched to a gene: 6. The CDR3 DNA follows: TGTGCCAGCAGTCCGGGACAGGGGGCTTTCACTGAAGCTTTCTTT. Residues: CASSPGQGAFTEAFF.

This clonotype appeared a few times. The chain carries TRBV5-1 and TRBJ2-2; D gene ambiguous. CDR1 and CDR2 from the germline V gene are SGHRS and YFSETQ. Trimming removed 0 bases from V and 2 bases from J, with 11 bases in between. The CDR3 is 16 residues long. This CDR3 is CASSLEGLNNTGELFF. The DNA for the CDR3 is TGCGCCAGCAGCTTGGAAGGCCTAAATAACACCGGGGAGCTGTTTTTT.

This clonotype was detected a few times. This chain links TRBV15 with TRBJ2-7; TRBD1 is a possible D gene (5 bases). V lost 0 bases and J 3 bases, leaving 6 bases between the germline ends. The germline CDR1 and CDR2 sequences are LNHNV and YYDKDF (reference sequence). There are 13 residues in the CDR3. The CDR3 loop reads CATSRERGYEQYF. For the CDR3, the DNA is TGTGCCACCAGCAGAGAAAGGGGCTACGAGCAGTACTTC.

This clonotype was picked up many times. The CDR3 protein is CATSSGDSGIRDTQYF. CDR3 DNA: TGTGCCACCAGCAGTGGAGATAGCGGTATTCGGGATACGCAGTATTTT. The J gene is TRBJ2-3, the V gene TRBV15; D is possibly TRBD2 (6 bases). The CDR3 extends over 16 amino acids. V was pared by 3 bases and J by 6 bases, with 19 bases between. In germline, CDR1 is LNHNV, CDR2 YYDKDF (reference sequence).

In this sample, this clonotype turned up a few times. The gene calls are TRBV20-1 and TRBJ2-1; D might be TRBD2 (5 bases). The V gene's germline CDR1 is DFQATT and CDR2 SNEGSKA (reference sequence). Trimming took off 6 bases at V and 0 bases at J, with 15 bases between the two ends. The CDR3 contains 15 residues. The CDR3 nucleotides read TGCAGTGCGACAACTAGTGGAAGCTCCTACAATGAGCAGTTCTTC. Its translation is CSATTSGSSYNEQFF.

This chain joins TRBV4-3 and TRBJ2-5; tentatively, D is TRBD1 (6 bases). Trimming pared 0 bases from V and 4 bases from J, leaving 12 bases between. Germline V gives CDR1 LGHNA, CDR2 YSLEER. This CDR3 has 15 amino acids. CDR3 in amino acids: CASSQDPGQLETQYF. CDR3 sequence (DNA): TGCGCCAGCAGCCAAGATCCAGGACAGCTAGAGACCCAGTACTTC.

The rearrangement uses TRBV29-1 and TRBJ2-2; D unresolved. CDR3 length: 11 residues. Germline V gene data show CDR1 as SQVTM and CDR2 as ANQGSEA. With 4 bases removed from V and 6 bases from J, the gap between germline ends came to 6 bases. As DNA, the CDR3 is TGCAGCGTTGTCCGTGCCGGGGAGCTGTTTTTT. The encoded protein is CSVVRAGELFF.

In regard to this clonotype: A much larger clonotype is one base distant, so this may be a read error. The chain uses TRBV20-1 and TRBJ2-1; TRBD2 agrees at 11 bases. Germline CDR1 reads DFQATT; CDR2 reads SNEGSKA (reference sequence). The V segment lost 6 bases and the J segment 4 bases; nucleotides outside the gene matches: 14. The CDR3 length is 17 residues. The CDR3 here is CSANSPGLAVNYNEQFF. The DNA of the CDR3 is TGCAGTGCCAATTCACCGGGACTAGCGGTGAATTACAATGAGCAGTTCTTC.

This clonotype was found many times. This chain uses TRBV20-1 with TRBJ2-3; 13 bases agree with TRBD2. This CDR3 spans 16 amino acids. V lost 0 bases to trimming and J lost 2 bases; unmatched junction nucleotides: 2. CDR1 and CDR2 (germline): DFQATT, SNEGSKA (reference sequence). CDR3 in DNA: TGCAGTGCTAGAGAAGGACTAGCGGGAGACACAGATACGCAGTATTTT. Its translation: CSAREGLAGDTDTQYF.

This clonotype has at least ten counts. V gene TRBV6-7 combines with J gene TRBJ1-5; D perhaps matches TRBD1 (6 bases). TRBV6-7 is an open reading frame whose function is uncertain. With 3 bases removed from V and 6 bases from J, the gap between germline ends came to 12 bases. This CDR3 contains 14 residues. The CDR3 sequence is CASSYRPGAQPQHF. CDR3 nucleotides: TGTGCCAGCAGTTATAGGCCAGGGGCTCAGCCCCAGCATTTT.

The genes are TRBV6-1 and TRBJ2-3; weak D call: TRBD2 (6 bases). This CDR3 is 15 amino acids long. The germline V gene has CDR1 MNHNS and CDR2 SASEGT. The ends were cut back, 5 bases at V and 3 bases at J, with 15 bases in the middle. Here the CDR3 DNA reads TGTGCCAGCAGTCAAAAGTGGCGGGGTACAGATACGCAGTATTTT. Its translation: CASSQKWRGTDTQYF.

This clonotype showed up just a few times. This chain links TRBV6-1 with TRBJ1-1; 9 nucleotides agree with TRBD1. The CDR3 has 15 residues. Germline V gives CDR1 MNHNS, CDR2 SASEGT. Trimming removed 4 bases from V and 4 bases from J; junction bases left unmatched: 7. The CDR3 DNA sequence: TGTGCCAGCAGTGCGGACACAGGGGGCGGCACTGAAGCTTTCTTT. This gives the protein CASSADTGGGTEAFF.

This clonotype was seen only a few times. The chain joins TRBV24-1 to TRBJ2-1, with D unresolved. The germline CDR1 and CDR2 sequences are KGHDR and SFDVKD. The CDR3 has 12 amino acids. Between the trimmed V and J ends, which lost 4 bases and 10 bases, there was a span of 10 bases. Here the CDR3 reads CATSEAAYEQFF. CDR3 coding DNA: TGTGCCACCAGTGAGGCTGCATACGAGCAGTTCTTC.

This chain connects TRBV6-5 to TRBJ2-2; 8 bases line up with TRBD2. CDR1 MNHEY and CDR2 SVGAGI come from the germline V gene. This CDR3 region has 19 residues. V was pared by 2 bases and J by 7 bases, with 18 bases of the junction left unmatched. The CDR3 DNA reads TGTGCCAGCAGTTACCTACTGACAGCCGGGGGGGCTCTCGGCGGGGAGCTGTTTTTT. Translated: CASSYLLTAGGALGGELFF.

This clonotype was recorded many times. The chain combines TRBV2 with TRBJ2-4; no firm D call. The V gene lost 1 base and the J gene lost 15 bases, with 13 bases spanning the gap. CDR3 length: 12 residues. CDR1 is SNHLY, CDR2 FYNNEI, per germline. The CDR3 reads CASSEERPGGYF. In DNA form, the CDR3 reads TGTGCCAGCAGTGAAGAACGCCCTGGTGGGTACTTC.

This clonotype was detected ten times or more. The chain joins TRBV6-5 to TRBJ1-1; 7 bases match TRBD1. Unmatched junction bases numbered 9, after V lost 2 bases and J lost 9 bases. Germline assignment: CDR1 MNHEY and CDR2 SVGAGI. This CDR3 is built from 14 residues. The CDR3 reads CASSYPGTEIQAFF. The CDR3 DNA reads TGTGCCAGCAGTTACCCCGGGACAGAAATACAAGCTTTCTTT.

This clonotype has a handful of counts. The chain employs TRBV28 and TRBJ2-4; no reliable D call. Germline CDR1 reads MDHEN; CDR2 reads SYDVKM. The CDR3 has 16 amino acids. Trimming pared 3 bases from V and 1 base from J, leaving 13 bases between. CDR3 amino acids: CASSFLERSAKNIQYF. CDR3 sequence (DNA): TGTGCCAGCAGTTTTCTAGAGAGAAGTGCCAAAAACATTCAGTACTTC.

The DNA for the CDR3 is TGTGCCAGCAGCTTAGCGCCTCGAGCGGGGCCGCAGGATACGCAGTATTTT. This translates into CASSLAPRAGPQDTQYF. V and J are TRBV7-2 and TRBJ2-3; 7 bases align to TRBD2. Per the germline V gene, CDR1 is SGHTA and CDR2 is FQGNSA. The V and J ends lost 0 bases and 6 bases, in that order; junction bases with no gene match: 12. This CDR3 has 17 amino acids.

This clonotype has just a few counts. The chain's CDR3 is CASSHSAGTGGLFF. CDR3 sequence (DNA): TGCGCCAGCAGCCATTCCGCCGGGACAGGAGGACTGTTTTTT. This chain uses TRBV4-1 with TRBJ1-4, with 8 bases lining up with TRBD1. V shed 3 bases and J 13 bases; nucleotides not matched to a gene: 10. CDR1 and CDR2 (germline): MGHRA, YSYEKL. There are 14 residues in the CDR3.

The chain links TRBV7-8 to TRBJ2-3, with a possible D match to TRBD1 (5 bases). Per germline, CDR1 SGHVS and CDR2 FQNEAQ. This CDR3 is 14 amino acids long. The V end was cut by 2 bases, the J end by 5 bases, with 11 bases between. The CDR3 sequence is CASSLRQGGDTQYF. The CDR3, as DNA: TGTGCCAGCAGCTTAAGGCAGGGTGGAGATACGCAGTATTTT.

This clonotype was detected only a few times. This rearrangement joins TRBV6-1 to TRBJ2-1, with 7 bases fitting TRBD2. This CDR3 is built from 15 residues. CDR1 is MNHNS, CDR2 SASEGT, per germline. J gave up 6 bases and V 10 bases, and 15 bases lay outside the gene matches. The CDR3 spells CATTKTGAGTNEQFF. The CDR3 DNA reads as TGTGCCACTACCAAGACGGGAGCGGGGACCAATGAGCAGTTCTTC.